Below are 19 T cell receptor beta chains sequenced from a single sample in a study of CD8 T cells in ankylosing spondylitis. TCRdb ran MiXCR on the 5' RACE reads and lists one entry per CDR3 protein. This sample has roughly 30,000 distinct CDR3 sequences, with about 29% found just once. Sequenced sample: synovial fluid, either unsorted or a sorted T cell fraction (not recorded which). Receptors originate from a male donor with ankylosing spondylitis.

This clonotype was seen a few times. This chain uses TRBV6-5 with TRBJ2-5; D not resolved. Germline V gene lookup returns CDR1 MNHEY and CDR2 SVGAGI. Trimming shortened V by 5 bases and J by 4 bases, and 5 bases separated the two germline ends. The CDR3 is 11 residues long. CDR3 coding DNA: TGTGCCAGCAGTAAGAGAGAGACCCAGTACTTC. This sequence encodes CASSKRETQYF.

Judged by abundance, this clonotype is large. V and J are TRBV24-1 and TRBJ1-2, with D unresolved. The CDR3 extends over 12 amino acids. Germline lookup yields CDR1 KGHDR and CDR2 SFDVKD. Trimming took 4 bases from V and 8 from J, leaving 10 bases between them. The CDR3 DNA reads TGTGCCACCAGTGACTACCGTTGGGGCTACACCTTC. It encodes CATSDYRWGYTF.

The chain links TRBV7-8 to TRBJ2-2; TRBD1 aligns across 8 bases. V shed 2 bases, J shed 1 base, and the junction held 3 bases outside the gene matches. Per germline, CDR1 SGHVS and CDR2 FQNEAQ. The CDR3 consists of 16 residues. CDR3 amino acids: CASSLSGQGNTGELFF. The CDR3 DNA follows: TGTGCCAGCAGCTTATCCGGACAGGGGAACACCGGGGAGCTGTTTTTT.

The chain combines TRBV6-1 with TRBJ2-2; D is undetermined. With 6 bases removed from V and 3 bases from J, the gap between germline ends came to 17 bases. Germline CDR1 is MNHNS and CDR2 is SASEGT. CDR3 length: 16 residues. The CDR3 DNA follows: TGTGCCAGCAGCCACGCTGTCTGGTTACACACCGGGGAGCTGTTTTTT. It translates to CASSHAVWLHTGELFF.

This clonotype was detected only a few times. The CDR3 spells CATGTGGLNEQFF. In DNA, the CDR3 is TGTGCCACCGGGACAGGGGGCTTAAATGAGCAGTTCTTC. The chain carries TRBV27 and TRBJ2-1, with 12 positions matching TRBD1. Germline-derived CDR1 and CDR2 are MNHEY and SMNVEV (reference sequence). CDR3 length: 13 amino acids. With V trimmed by 10 bases and J by 7 bases, 5 bases remained unmatched.

The J gene is TRBJ2-1, the V gene TRBV20-1; 7 bases line up with TRBD2. The CDR3 is 18 amino acids. V was clipped by 4 bases and J by 0 bases; unmatched bases: 15. Germline loops: CDR1 DFQATT, CDR2 SNEGSKA (reference sequence). CDR3 nucleotides: TGCAGTGCTAAAGCCGGGCTAGCGGAACCTAGCTCCTACAATGAGCAGTTCTTC. It translates to CSAKAGLAEPSSYNEQFF.

This clonotype appeared once. V usage is TRBV7-9 and J usage is TRBJ1-4, with unresolved D. This CDR3 is 15 amino acids long. Germline-derived CDR1 and CDR2 are SEHNR and FQNEAQ (reference sequence). Deletions cut 3 bases from V and 4 bases from J, with 12 bases between. The CDR3 DNA follows: TGTGCCAGCAGCTTGGGGTACAATGATAATGAAAAACTGTTTTTT. Translating gives CASSLGYNDNEKLFF.

The sample holds a few counts of this clonotype. The chain combines TRBV4-2 with TRBJ1-2; D gene ambiguous. CDR3 length equals 13 residues. Germline lookup yields CDR1 LGHNA and CDR2 YNFKEQ. Deletions cut 4 bases from V and 0 bases from J, with 6 bases between. The CDR3 loop is CASSPQTNYGYTF. The CDR3 DNA sequence: TGTGCCAGCAGCCCTCAAACTAACTATGGCTACACCTTC.

The CDR3 coding sequence is TGTGCCAGCAGCAAAATTTCAGACTTTGGCTACACCTTC. Residues: CASSKISDFGYTF. This sequence joins TRBV11-3 and TRBJ1-2; D remains unclear. The CDR3 extends over 13 amino acids. Trimming removed 5 bases at V and 7 bases at J, with 14 bases between. The germline gives CDR1 SGHNT, CDR2 YENEEA.

V is TRBV2 and J is TRBJ2-2; D perhaps matches TRBD2 (6 bases). The CDR3 consists of 13 residues. Looked up from germline, CDR1 is SNHLY and CDR2 is FYNNEI. V lost 10 bases and J lost 5, with 14 bases in between. This chain's CDR3 is CATFLAETGELFF. The CDR3 region has the DNA TGTGCCACATTTTTAGCGGAAACCGGGGAGCTGTTTTTT.

V usage is TRBV19 and J usage is TRBJ2-2; the match to TRBD2 covers 9 bases. J gave up 6 bases and V 5 bases, and 13 bases lay outside the gene matches. Germline lookup yields CDR1 LNHDA and CDR2 SQIVND (reference sequence). This CDR3 has 17 residues. This CDR3 reads CASSLKILAGSAGELFF. The CDR3, as DNA: TGTGCCAGTAGTCTCAAGATCCTAGCGGGATCTGCCGGGGAGCTGTTTTTT.

This clonotype was seen a few times. V usage is TRBV15 and J usage is TRBJ2-1, with TRBD2 matching 7 bases. This CDR3 is built from 16 residues. V gave up 5 bases and J gave up 3 bases; unmatched junction bases: 10. CDR1 and CDR2 from the germline V gene are LNHNV and YYDKDF (reference sequence). The DNA of the CDR3 is TGTGCCACCAGCGCGGTTGGGGGAGGGAGCTACAATGAGCAGTTCTTC. Encoded protein: CATSAVGGGSYNEQFF.

V is TRBV4-1 and J is TRBJ2-7, with TRBD2 as a possible D gene (6 bases). Deletions cut 1 base from V and 0 bases from J, with 10 bases between. Germline V gene sequence: CDR1 MGHRA, CDR2 YSYEKL. This CDR3 comprises 15 residues. In DNA, the CDR3 is TGCGCCAGCAGCCAAGGGGCCGGGAGCTCCTACGAGCAGTACGTC. Translated, it gives CASSQGAGSSYEQYV.

The chain combines TRBV7-9 with TRBJ2-4; D perhaps matches TRBD2 (6 bases). The V and J ends lost 7 bases and 7 bases respectively, with 17 bases between them. Germline CDR1 is SEHNR and CDR2 is FQNEAQ (reference sequence). This CDR3 is built from 14 residues. CDR3 in amino acids: CASTNVQEGNIQYF. CDR3 in DNA: TGTGCCAGCACCAATGTGCAGGAGGGTAACATTCAGTACTTC.

This sequence joins TRBV12-3 or TRBV12-4 and TRBJ2-1; D unresolved. The CDR3 totals 12 residues. V lost 5 bases to trimming and J lost 7 bases, with 9 bases between them. The CDR3 DNA is TGTGCCAGCAGTAAAAAACTAAATGAGCAGTTCTTC. It yields the protein CASSKKLNEQFF.

The chain employs TRBV27 and TRBJ1-1; the D gene is possibly TRBD1 (6 bases). CDR1 is MNHEY and CDR2 is SMNVEV in the germline V gene (reference sequence). This CDR3 has 12 residues. V was clipped by 8 bases and J by 5 bases, with 12 bases between them. DNA for the CDR3: TGTGCCAGCCACACGGGGGCAACTGAAGCTTTCTTT. This encodes CASHTGATEAFF.

V and J are TRBV12-3 or TRBV12-4 and TRBJ1-5, with D maybe TRBD1 (5 bases). The CDR3 runs to 13 residues. Trimming stripped 6 bases from V and 7 bases from J, with 13 bases between. CDR3 protein: CASSPGGEQPQHF. For the CDR3, the DNA is TGTGCCAGCAGCCCTGGGGGGGAGCAGCCCCAGCATTTT.

J is TRBJ1-2 and V is TRBV9, with D maybe TRBD1 (6 bases). This CDR3 contains 14 residues. Germline V lookup: CDR1 SGDLS, CDR2 YYNGEE. Trimming took off 0 bases at V and 2 bases at J, with 8 bases between the two ends. CDR3 in amino acids: CASSVADRNYGYTF. The CDR3 DNA reads TGTGCCAGCAGCGTAGCGGACAGAAACTATGGCTACACCTTC.

This clonotype came up a few times. The chain is built from TRBV4-1 and TRBJ2-1; D remains unclear. This CDR3 has 14 residues. Per the germline V gene, CDR1 is MGHRA and CDR2 is YSYEKL. Deletions cut 1 base from V and 3 bases from J, with 7 bases between. CDR3 DNA: TGCGCCAGCAGCCAAGGGGCGGTCTACAATGAGCAGTTCTTC. It encodes CASSQGAVYNEQFF.